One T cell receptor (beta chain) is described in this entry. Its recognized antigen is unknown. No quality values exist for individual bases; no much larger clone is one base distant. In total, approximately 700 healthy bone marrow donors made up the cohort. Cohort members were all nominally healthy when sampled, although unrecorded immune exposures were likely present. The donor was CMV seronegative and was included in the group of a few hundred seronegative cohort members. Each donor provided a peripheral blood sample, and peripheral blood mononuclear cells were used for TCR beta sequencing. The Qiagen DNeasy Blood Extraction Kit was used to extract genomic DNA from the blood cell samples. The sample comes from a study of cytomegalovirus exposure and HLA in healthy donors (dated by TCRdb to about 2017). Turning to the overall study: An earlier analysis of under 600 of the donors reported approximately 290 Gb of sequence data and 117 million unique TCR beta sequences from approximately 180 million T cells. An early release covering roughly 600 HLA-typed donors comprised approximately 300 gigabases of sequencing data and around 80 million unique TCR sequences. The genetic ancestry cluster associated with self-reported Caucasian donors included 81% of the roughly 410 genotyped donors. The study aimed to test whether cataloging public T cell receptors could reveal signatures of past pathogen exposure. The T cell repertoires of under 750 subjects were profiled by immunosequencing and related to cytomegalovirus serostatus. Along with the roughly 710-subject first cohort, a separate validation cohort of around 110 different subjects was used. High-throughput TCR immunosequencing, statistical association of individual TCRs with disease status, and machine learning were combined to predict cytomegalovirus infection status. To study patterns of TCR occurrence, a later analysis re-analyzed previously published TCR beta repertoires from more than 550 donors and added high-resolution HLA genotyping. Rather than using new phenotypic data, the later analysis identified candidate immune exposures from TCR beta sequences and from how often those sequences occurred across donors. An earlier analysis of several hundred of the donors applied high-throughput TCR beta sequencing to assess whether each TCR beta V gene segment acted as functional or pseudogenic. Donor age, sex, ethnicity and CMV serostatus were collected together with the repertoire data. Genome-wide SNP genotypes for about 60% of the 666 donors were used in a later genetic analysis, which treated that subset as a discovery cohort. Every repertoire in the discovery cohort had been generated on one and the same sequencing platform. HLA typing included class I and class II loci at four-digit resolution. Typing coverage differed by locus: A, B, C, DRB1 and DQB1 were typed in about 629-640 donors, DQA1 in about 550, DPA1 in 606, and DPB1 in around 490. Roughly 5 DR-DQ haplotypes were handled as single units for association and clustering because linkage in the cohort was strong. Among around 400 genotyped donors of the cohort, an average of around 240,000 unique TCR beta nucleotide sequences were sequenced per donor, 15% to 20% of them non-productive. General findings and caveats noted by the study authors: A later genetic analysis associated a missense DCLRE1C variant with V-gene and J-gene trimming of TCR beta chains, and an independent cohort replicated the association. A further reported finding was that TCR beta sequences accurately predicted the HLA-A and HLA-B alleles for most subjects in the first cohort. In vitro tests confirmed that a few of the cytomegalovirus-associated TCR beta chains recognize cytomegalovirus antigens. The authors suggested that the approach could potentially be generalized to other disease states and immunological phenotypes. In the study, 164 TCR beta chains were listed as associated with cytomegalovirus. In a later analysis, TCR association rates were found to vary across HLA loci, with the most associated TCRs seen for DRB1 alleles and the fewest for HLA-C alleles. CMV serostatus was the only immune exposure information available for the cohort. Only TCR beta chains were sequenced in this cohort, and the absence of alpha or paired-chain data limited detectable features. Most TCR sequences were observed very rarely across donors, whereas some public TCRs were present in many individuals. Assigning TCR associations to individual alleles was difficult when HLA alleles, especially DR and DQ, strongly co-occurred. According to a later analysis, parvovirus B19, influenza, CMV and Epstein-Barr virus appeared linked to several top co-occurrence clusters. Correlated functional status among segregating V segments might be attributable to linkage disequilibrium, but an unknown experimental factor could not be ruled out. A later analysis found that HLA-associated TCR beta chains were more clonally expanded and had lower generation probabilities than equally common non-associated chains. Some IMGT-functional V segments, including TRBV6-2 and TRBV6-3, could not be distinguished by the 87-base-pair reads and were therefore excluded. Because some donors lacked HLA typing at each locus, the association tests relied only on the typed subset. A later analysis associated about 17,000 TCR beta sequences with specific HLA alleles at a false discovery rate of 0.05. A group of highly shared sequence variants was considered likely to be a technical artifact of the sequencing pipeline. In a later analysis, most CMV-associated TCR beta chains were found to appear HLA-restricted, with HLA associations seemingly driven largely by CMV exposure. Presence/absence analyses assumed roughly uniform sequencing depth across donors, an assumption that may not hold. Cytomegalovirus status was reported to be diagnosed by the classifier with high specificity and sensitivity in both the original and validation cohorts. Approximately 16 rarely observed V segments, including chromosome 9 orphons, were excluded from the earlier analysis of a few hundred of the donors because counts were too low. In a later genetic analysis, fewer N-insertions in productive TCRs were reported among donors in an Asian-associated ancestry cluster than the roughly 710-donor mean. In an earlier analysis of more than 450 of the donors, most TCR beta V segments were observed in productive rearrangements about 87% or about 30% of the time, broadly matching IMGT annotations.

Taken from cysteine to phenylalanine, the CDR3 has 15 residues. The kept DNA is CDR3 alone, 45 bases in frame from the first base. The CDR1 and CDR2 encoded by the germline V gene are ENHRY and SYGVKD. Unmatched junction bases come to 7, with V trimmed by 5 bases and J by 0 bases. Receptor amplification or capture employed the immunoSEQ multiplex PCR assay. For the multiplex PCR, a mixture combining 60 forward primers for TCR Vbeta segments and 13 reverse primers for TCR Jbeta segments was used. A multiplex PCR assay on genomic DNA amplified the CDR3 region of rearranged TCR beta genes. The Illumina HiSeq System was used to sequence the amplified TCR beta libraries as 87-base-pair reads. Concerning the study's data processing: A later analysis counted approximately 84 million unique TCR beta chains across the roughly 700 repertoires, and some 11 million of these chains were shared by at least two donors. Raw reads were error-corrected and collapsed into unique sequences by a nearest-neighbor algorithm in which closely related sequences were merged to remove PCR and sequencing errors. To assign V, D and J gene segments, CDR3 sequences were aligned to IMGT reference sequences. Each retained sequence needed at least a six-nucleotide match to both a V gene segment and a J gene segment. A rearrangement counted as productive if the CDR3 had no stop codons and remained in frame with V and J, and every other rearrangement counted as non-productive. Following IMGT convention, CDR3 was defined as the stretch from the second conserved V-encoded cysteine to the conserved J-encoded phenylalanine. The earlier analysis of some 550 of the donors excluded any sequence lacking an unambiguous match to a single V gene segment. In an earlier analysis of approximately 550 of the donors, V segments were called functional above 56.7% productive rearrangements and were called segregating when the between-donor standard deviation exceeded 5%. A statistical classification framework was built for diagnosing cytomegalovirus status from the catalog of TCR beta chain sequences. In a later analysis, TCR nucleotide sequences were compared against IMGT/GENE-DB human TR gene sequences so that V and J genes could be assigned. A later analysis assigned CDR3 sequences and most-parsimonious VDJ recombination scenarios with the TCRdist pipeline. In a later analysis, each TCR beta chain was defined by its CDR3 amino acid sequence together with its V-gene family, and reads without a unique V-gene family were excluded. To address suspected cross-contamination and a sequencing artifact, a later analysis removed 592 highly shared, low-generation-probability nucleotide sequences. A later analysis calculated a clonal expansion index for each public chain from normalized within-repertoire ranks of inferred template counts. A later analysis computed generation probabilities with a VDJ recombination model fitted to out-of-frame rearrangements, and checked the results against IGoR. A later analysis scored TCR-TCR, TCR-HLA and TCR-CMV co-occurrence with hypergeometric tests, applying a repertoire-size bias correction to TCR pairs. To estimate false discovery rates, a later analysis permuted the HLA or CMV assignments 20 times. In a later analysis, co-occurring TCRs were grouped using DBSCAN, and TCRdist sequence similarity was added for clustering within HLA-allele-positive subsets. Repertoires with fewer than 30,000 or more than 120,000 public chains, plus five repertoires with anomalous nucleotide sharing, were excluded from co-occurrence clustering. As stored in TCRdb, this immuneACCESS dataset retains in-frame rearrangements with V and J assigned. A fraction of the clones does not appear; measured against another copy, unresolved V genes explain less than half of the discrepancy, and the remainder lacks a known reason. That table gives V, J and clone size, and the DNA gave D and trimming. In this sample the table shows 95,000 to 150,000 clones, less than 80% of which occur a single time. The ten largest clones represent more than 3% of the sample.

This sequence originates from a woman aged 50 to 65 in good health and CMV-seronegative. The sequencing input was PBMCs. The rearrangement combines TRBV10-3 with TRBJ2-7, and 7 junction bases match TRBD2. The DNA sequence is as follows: TGTGCCATCAGTTCCCAGGGACTACTCTCCTACGAGCAGTACTTC. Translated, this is CAISSQGLLSYEQYF.